This T cell receptor beta chain was obtained from a study of blood T cell repertoires in COVID-19. As for the study in general: Samples representing acute and convalescent COVID-19 were sourced from the United States, Italy and Spain.

Germline values: CDR1 KGHDR, CDR2 SFDVKD. The CDR3 has 17 amino acids. V was pared by 4 bases and J by 7 bases, with 14 bases of the junction left unmatched. Assignment of participants to cohorts was predicated upon participant-reported clinical history. Clones were read by immunoSEQ multiplex PCR, and TCRdb kept only the in-frame ones, dropping some. The sample has around 330,000 clones, about nine tenths seen once. J is TRBJ2-3 and V is TRBV24-1; TRBD1 aligns across 9 bases. The sequence derives from a man in his sixties who had recovered from COVID-19. Sequencing input: PBMCs or T cells enriched from blood (not recorded which). CDR3 in DNA: TGTGCCACCAGTGACAGTACCCCGGGACAGGGTTTGTATACGCAGTATTTT. Amino acid sequence: CATSDSTPGQGLYTQYF.